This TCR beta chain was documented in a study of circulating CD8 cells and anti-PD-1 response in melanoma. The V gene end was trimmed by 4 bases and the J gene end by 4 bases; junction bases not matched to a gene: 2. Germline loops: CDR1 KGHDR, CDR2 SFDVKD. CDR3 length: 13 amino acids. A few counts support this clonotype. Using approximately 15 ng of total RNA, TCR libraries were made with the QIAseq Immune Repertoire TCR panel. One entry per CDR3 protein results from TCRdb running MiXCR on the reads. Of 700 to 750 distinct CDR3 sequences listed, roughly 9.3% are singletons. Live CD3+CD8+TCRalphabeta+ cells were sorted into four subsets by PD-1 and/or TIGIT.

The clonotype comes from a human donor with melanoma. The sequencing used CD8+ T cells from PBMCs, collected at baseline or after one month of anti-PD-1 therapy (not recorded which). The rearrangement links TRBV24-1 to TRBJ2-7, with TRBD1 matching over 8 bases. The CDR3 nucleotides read TGTGCCACCAGTGACGGGACAGGATACGAGCAGTACTTC. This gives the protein CATSDGTGYEQYF.